What follows are 15 T cell receptor beta chains derived from one specimen sequenced in a study of shared clonotypes between healthy human individuals. It was CD45RO-negative cells, positively selected for CCR7, that made up naive CD8 cells, with terminally differentiated effector memory CD45RA+ cells excluded. The table came from immunoSEQ multiplex PCR; TCRdb's copy has only in-frame clones and leaves some out. The data contain hundreds of thousands of clones, over 95% of them seen just once; the ten biggest clones take up roughly 0.1%. Sequencing was done on a sample of naive CD8+ T cells sorted from blood. The origin of the receptors is a woman in her 30s in good health.

The chain joins TRBV5-5 to TRBJ2-7, with 7 bases that match TRBD1. The CDR3 spans 17 residues. The germline gives CDR1 SGHKS, CDR2 YYEKEE (reference sequence). J lost 0 bases, V lost 4 bases, and 13 bases had no gene match. Written as DNA, the CDR3 is TGTGCCAGCAGCCCCCGGCCCGGGGACAGAAACTCCTACGAGCAGTACTTC. Translated: CASSPRPGDRNSYEQYF.

J is TRBJ1-2 and V is TRBV6-6; perhaps TRBD1 as D (5 bases). Germline lookup yields CDR1 MNHNY and CDR2 SVGAGI (reference sequence). The CDR3 loop spans 16 amino acids. V shed 1 base and J shed 0 bases, with 12 bases lying between them. The CDR3 DNA is TGTGCCAGCAGTTACTTACGGGGGGGAGCTAACTATGGCTACACCTTC. The encoded protein is CASSYLRGGANYGYTF.

The J gene is TRBJ2-7, the V gene TRBV27; 7 bases map to TRBD2. J was trimmed by 2 bases and V by 3 bases; bases with no gene match: 4. Germline V gene sequence: CDR1 MNHEY, CDR2 SMNVEV (reference sequence). The CDR3 runs to 14 residues. Here the CDR3 DNA reads TGTGCCAGCAGTTTGGGGGGGGACCCCTACGAGCAGTACTTC. It translates to CASSLGGDPYEQYF.

The chain uses TRBV5-8 and TRBJ2-3; a possible D gene is TRBD2 (6 bases). CDR1 SGHTS and CDR2 YDEGEE come from the germline V gene. The CDR3 runs 13 residues. CDR3 DNA: TGTGCTCCTGGGAGGTATAGCACAGATACGCAGTATTTT. Residues: CAPGRYSTDTQYF.

The rearrangement links TRBV4-1 to TRBJ2-5, with TRBD2 matching over 12 bases. Germline CDR1 is MGHRA and CDR2 is YSYEKL. This CDR3 is built from 15 residues. J gave up 11 bases and V 0 bases, and 7 bases lay outside the gene matches. As DNA, the CDR3 is TGCGCCAGCAGCCAAGACGGTCTAGCGGGAGGGTTGCAGTACTTC. Its protein is CASSQDGLAGGLQYF.

This chain uses TRBV9 with TRBJ1-1; D call uncertain. There are 13 residues in the CDR3. Germline V gives CDR1 SGDLS, CDR2 YYNGEE. V lost 0 bases to trimming and J lost 10 bases, with 13 bases between them. CDR3 protein: CASSVGGPGGAFF. The CDR3 DNA follows: TGTGCCAGCAGCGTAGGTGGGCCCGGCGGAGCTTTCTTT. The full variable domain, in which reference TRBV9 and TRBJ1-1 provide the parts outside the CDR3, is DSGVTQTPKHLITATGQRVTLRCSPRSGDLSVYWYQQSLDQGLQFLIQYYNGEERAKGNILERFSAQQFPDLHSELNLSSLELGDSALYFCASSVGGPGGAFFGQGTRLTVV.

The genes are TRBV7-2 and TRBJ1-4; D remains ambiguous. The V end lost 5 bases, the J end lost 3 bases, and 13 bases lay between the germline ends. Germline CDR1 and CDR2: SGHTA and FQGNSA. The CDR3 extends over 15 amino acids. In nucleotides, the CDR3 is TGTGCCAGCAGCCCTTCCGTGATGTCTAATGAAAAACTGTTTTTT. This gives the protein CASSPSVMSNEKLFF.

CDR3 DNA sequence: TGTGCCTGGAGCGGCCAACGGCCCCAGCATTTT. Translating it yields CAWSGQRPQHF. The chain joins TRBV30 to TRBJ1-5; no definite D call. V dropped 3 bases and J dropped 9 bases, with 9 bases sitting between them. CDR1 and CDR2 (germline): GTSNPN, SVGIG (reference sequence). This CDR3 has 11 amino acids.

This sequence joins TRBV5-8 and TRBJ2-7, with D possibly TRBD2 on 7 matching bases. The length of the CDR3 is 15 residues. The V gene's germline CDR1 is SGHTS and CDR2 YDEGEE. The V gene lost 6 bases and the J gene lost 3 bases, with 19 bases spanning the gap. The CDR3 DNA reads as TGTGCCAGCATGCCACCACCGGGGGGCCGCTACGAGCAGTACTTC. Protein product: CASMPPPGGRYEQYF.

The V gene is TRBV2, the J gene TRBJ2-5; D is undetermined. Trimming pared 6 bases from V and 7 bases from J, leaving 27 bases between. Germline-derived CDR1 and CDR2 are SNHLY and FYNNEI. The length of the CDR3 is 17 residues. The CDR3 region has the DNA TGTGCCAGCAGCGAAACCTCAAGACGGAACAGCCTTTGGACCCAGTACTTC. Encoded protein: CASSETSRRNSLWTQYF.

The chain joins TRBV9 to TRBJ2-5; no clear D gene. The J call may be faulty, since TRBJ2-7 better matches the DNA end. Looked up from germline, CDR1 is SGDLS and CDR2 is YYNGEE. The CDR3 runs 11 residues. The CDR3 protein is CASSLGYEQYF. The CDR3 region has the DNA TGTGCCAGCAGCTTGGGGTACGAGCAGTACTTC.

The V and J genes are TRBV13 and TRBJ2-5; D unclear. The CDR3 loop spans 13 amino acids. Trimming left V 5 bases short and J 1 base short, with 8 bases between. Germline assignment: CDR1 PRHDT and CDR2 FYEKMQ (reference sequence). The chain's CDR3 is CASSRTAQETQYF. The CDR3 bases are TGTGCCAGCAGCAGGACGGCCCAAGAGACCCAGTACTTC.

This clone was found a few times. The gene calls are TRBV27 and TRBJ2-7, with 14 nucleotides matching TRBD2. J was trimmed by 0 bases and V by 3 bases; bases with no gene match: 4. Germline-derived CDR1 and CDR2 are MNHEY and SMNVEV (reference sequence). The CDR3 is made up of 17 amino acids. CDR3 DNA: TGTGCCAGCAGTTTTTGGGGACTAGCGGGAGTCTCCTACGAGCAGTACTTC. Protein: CASSFWGLAGVSYEQYF.

The chain carries TRBV5-8 and TRBJ2-4, with a weak D call TRBD2 (5 bases). Germline CDR1 and CDR2: SGHTS and YDEGEE. This CDR3 contains 14 residues. The V end was cut by 4 bases, the J end by 9 bases, with 17 bases between. The CDR3 nucleotides read TGTGCCAGCAGCCCTTCACTAGTTTTCGGCATTCAGTACTTC. Protein sequence: CASSPSLVFGIQYF.

The V gene is TRBV16, the J gene TRBJ2-7; possible D gene TRBD1, 5 bases. The ends were cut back, 4 bases at V and 2 bases at J, with 9 bases in the middle. The length of the CDR3 is 13 residues. Germline-derived CDR1 and CDR2 are KGHSY and FQNENV. CDR3 DNA: TGTGCCAGCAGCCTTGACAGTACCTACGAGCAGTACTTC. It translates to CASSLDSTYEQYF.